What follows are 15 T cell receptor beta chains derived from one specimen sequenced in a study of blood T cells in healthy people across ages. It was with a sample-barcoded 5' primer and a J-beta primer mix that a second PCR of roughly 7 to 12 cycles was run. Using its own MiXCR run on the 5' RACE reads, TCRdb lists one record per CDR3 protein. In the table there are more than 500,000 distinct CDR3 sequences, roughly a quarter of which are singletons. The sample was blood. The receptors come from a woman in her 70s in good health.

This clonotype was counted only a few times. The rearrangement uses TRBV7-8 and TRBJ1-1; tentative D call: TRBD1 (5 bases). Germline V gives CDR1 SGHVS, CDR2 FQNEAQ. V was cut by 1 base and J by 13 bases, with 16 bases left in between. CDR3 length equals 13 residues. CDR3 residues: CASSLGPGRRGFF. In nucleotides, the CDR3 is TGTGCCAGCAGCTTAGGGCCAGGCAGGAGGGGTTTCTTT. The whole variable domain, remainder taken from reference TRBV7-8 and TRBJ1-1, is GAGVSQSPRYKVAKRGQDVALRCDPISGHVSLFWYQQALGQGPEFLTYFQNEAQLDKSGLPSDRFFAERPEGSVSTLKIQRTQQEDSAVYLCASSLGPGRRGFFGQGTRLTVV.

This clonotype occurred a few times. The chain carries TRBV9 and TRBJ2-3; D is uncertain. Looked up from germline, CDR1 is SGDLS and CDR2 is YYNGEE. The CDR3 is 13 amino acids. Trimming shortened V by 0 bases and J by 7 bases, and 9 bases separated the two germline ends. The CDR3 DNA sequence: TGTGCCAGCAGCGTAGAGGCAGAGAATACGCAGTATTTT. Its protein product is CASSVEAENTQYF.

V gene TRBV20-1 combines with J gene TRBJ1-4; 8 positions agree with TRBD1. Trimming cost V 5 bases and J 3 bases; bases outside gene matches: 11. Germline V CDR1 and CDR2: DFQATT, SNEGSKA (reference sequence). The CDR3 consists of 16 residues. The CDR3 nucleotides are TGCAGTGCTCAGGACAGGGTGATGCAGGCTAATGAAAAACTGTTTTTT. Residues: CSAQDRVMQANEKLFF.

The chain has TRBV5-1 and TRBJ1-2; a weak D match, TRBD1 (6 bases). Trimming removed 6 bases at V and 0 bases at J, with 12 bases between. Germline CDR1 and CDR2: SGHRS and YFSETQ. This CDR3 region has 14 residues. The CDR3 loop reads CASNYGTSNYGYTF. CDR3 nucleotide sequence: TGCGCCAGCAACTACGGGACATCTAACTATGGCTACACCTTC.

The chain combines TRBV18 with TRBJ2-7, with a possible D match to TRBD2 (5 bases). This CDR3 contains 15 residues. The ends were cut back, 1 base at V and 2 bases at J, with 12 bases in the middle. The germline gives CDR1 KGHSH, CDR2 LQKENI. The CDR3 protein is CASSPHPGSAYEQYF. CDR3 bases: TGTGCCAGCTCACCACACCCGGGGTCCGCCTACGAGCAGTACTTC.

This clonotype has only a few counts. The V gene is TRBV5-1, the J gene TRBJ1-1; 7 nucleotides agree with TRBD1. CDR3 length: 13 amino acids. Germline V gene lookup returns CDR1 SGHRS and CDR2 YFSETQ. Trimming cost V 4 bases and J 3 bases; bases outside gene matches: 3. The chain's CDR3 is CASSGTVDTEAFF. The CDR3, as DNA: TGCGCCAGCAGCGGGACAGTGGACACTGAAGCTTTCTTT.

The V call is TRBV29-1, the J call TRBJ2-3, with a tentative D call TRBD2 (5 bases). The length of the CDR3 is 15 residues. Trimming left V 3 bases short and J 4 bases short, with 17 bases between. In germline, CDR1 is SQVTM, CDR2 ANQGSEA. The CDR3: CSVDFLGVPPDTQYF. The CDR3 DNA sequence: TGCAGCGTTGATTTTTTGGGAGTTCCCCCAGATACGCAGTATTTT.

This clonotype was observed at least ten times. The rearrangement links TRBV7-9 to TRBJ2-3; the match to TRBD1 covers 7 bases. Germline CDR1 reads SEHNR; CDR2 reads FQNEAQ (reference sequence). Trimming at V came to 4 bases and at J to 2 bases, leaving 3 bases not matched to a gene. The CDR3 runs 14 residues. In nucleotides, the CDR3 is TGTGCCAGCAGCTCCGGACAGGACACAGATACGCAGTATTTT. Amino acids: CASSSGQDTDTQYF.

The rearrangement links TRBV5-1 to TRBJ2-1; tentative D call: TRBD1 (6 bases). This CDR3 spans 15 amino acids. The germline gives CDR1 SGHRS, CDR2 YFSETQ. Trimming left V 4 bases short and J 1 base short, with 12 bases between. CDR3 protein: CASSNAQGSYNEQFF. Written as DNA, the CDR3 is TGCGCCAGCAGCAATGCACAGGGTTCCTACAATGAGCAGTTCTTC.

This clonotype was seen more than once but under ten times. This chain joins TRBV6-2 or TRBV6-3 and TRBJ1-2, with 7 nucleotides matching TRBD1. The germline V gene encodes CDR1 MNHEY and CDR2 SVGEGT. The J segment lost 6 bases and the V segment lost 6 bases, leaving 16 bases of the junction unmatched. The CDR3 sequence is 16 residues long. The CDR3 here is CASSPPGTASGHGYTF. DNA of the CDR3: TGTGCCAGCAGCCCCCCCGGGACAGCCTCAGGACATGGCTACACCTTC.

The chain links TRBV3-1 to TRBJ1-2; D is undetermined. Per the germline V gene, CDR1 is LGHDT and CDR2 is YNNKEL (reference sequence). V was trimmed by 0 bases and J by 8 bases, leaving 4 bases between them. The CDR3 length is 11 residues. The CDR3 loop is CASSQESGYTF. The CDR3 nucleotides read TGTGCCAGCAGCCAAGAGAGCGGCTACACCTTC. The full variable domain, rest sourced from reference TRBV3-1 and TRBJ1-2, is DTAVSQTPKYLVTQMGNDKSIKCEQNLGHDTMYWYKQDSKKFLKIMFSYNNKELIINETVPNRFSPKSPDKAHLNLHINSLELGDSAVYFCASSQESGYTFGSGTRLTVV.

This clonotype was observed a handful of times. The J gene is TRBJ1-3, the V gene TRBV7-2; D may be TRBD1 (5 bases). Germline assignment: CDR1 SGHTA and CDR2 FQGNSA. The ends were cut back, 3 bases at V and 2 bases at J, with 11 bases in the middle. The CDR3 is 15 residues long. The CDR3 region is CASSFNTGAGNTIYF. The CDR3 DNA reads TGTGCCAGCAGCTTTAATACGGGGGCTGGAAACACCATATATTTT.

The chain employs TRBV12-3 or TRBV12-4 and TRBJ2-4, with a tentative D call TRBD2 (5 bases). Trimming removed 2 bases from V and 0 bases from J, with 8 bases in between. This CDR3 region has 15 residues. CDR3 sequence (DNA): TGTGCCAGCAGTTTATTCGGACTAGCCAAAAACATTCAGTACTTC. Protein sequence: CASSLFGLAKNIQYF.

The table lists this clonotype with a few counts. The chain joins TRBV7-9 to TRBJ2-5, with D tentatively TRBD2 (6 bases). V lost 2 bases and J 1 base, leaving 23 bases between the germline ends. The CDR3 is 19 residues long. Germline lookup yields CDR1 SEHNR and CDR2 FQNEAQ (reference sequence). The CDR3, as DNA: TGTGCCAGCAGCTTAAAATGGGGGGTCGGGGCAAGAACCCAAGAGACCCAGTACTTC. Translation gives CASSLKWGVGARTQETQYF.

This clonotype occurred many times. It is unclear where the CDR3 begins or ends on the DNA, so no DNA is shown, and the CDR3 is as TCRdb lists it. V is TRBV12-3 or TRBV12-4 and J is TRBJ2-7. The CDR3 spans 13 amino acids, including both terminal residues. CDR3 sequence reads: CASSSSGSYEQYF.